This T cell receptor beta chain was recovered during a study of blood T cells in healthy people across ages. The authors ran a second PCR of about 7 to 11 cycles using a sample-barcoded 5' primer and a J-beta primer mix. Each cDNA molecule was tagged by a template-switch adaptor with 12 random nucleotides. All samples gave at least 2.5 million CDR3-containing paired-end reads. TCRdb reanalysed the 5' RACE reads using MiXCR and keeps one entry per CDR3 protein. The profile covers approximately 1.5 million distinct CDR3 sequences, with 30% to 35% appearing a single time and 10% to 12% taken by the ten largest. The CDR3 has 14 amino acids. V trimming: 6 bases; J trimming: 6 bases; junction bases outside the gene matches: 5.

The chain carries TRBV12-3 or TRBV12-4 and TRBJ2-1, with 10 bases that match TRBD2. Material for sequencing was blood. The receptor comes from a young woman in good health. CDR3 sequence reads: CASSGTSVPNEQFF. The CDR3 region has the DNA TGTGCCAGCAGCGGGACTAGCGTACCCAATGAGCAGTTCTTC.